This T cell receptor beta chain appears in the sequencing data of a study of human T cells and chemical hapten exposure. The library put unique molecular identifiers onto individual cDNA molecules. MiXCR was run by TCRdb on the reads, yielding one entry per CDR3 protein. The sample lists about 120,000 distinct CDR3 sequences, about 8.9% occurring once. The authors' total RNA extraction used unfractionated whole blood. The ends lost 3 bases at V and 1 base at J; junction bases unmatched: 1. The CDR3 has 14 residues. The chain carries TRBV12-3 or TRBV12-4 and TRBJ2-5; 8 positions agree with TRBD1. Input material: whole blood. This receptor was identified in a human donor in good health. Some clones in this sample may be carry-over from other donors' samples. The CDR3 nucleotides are TGTGCCAGCAGTTTGGGGACAGGCCAAGAGACCCAGTACTTC. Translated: CASSLGTGQETQYF.